This passage covers 14 T cell receptor beta chains from one sample sequenced in a study of OX40 agonist ivuxolimab in advanced cancers. This table comes from immunoSEQ multiplex PCR, and its TCRdb copy is limited to in-frame clones, with some not included. Here the sample spans tens of thousands of clones, approximately 90% being singletons. Material: CD4+ or CD8+ T cells sorted from blood, obtained in a trial of the OX40 agonist ivuxolimab. All receptors derive from an adult with an advanced solid tumor such as melanoma, head and neck, liver or kidney cancer.

The chain has TRBV28 and TRBJ1-1, with a possible D match to TRBD1 (5 bases). Germline V lookup: CDR1 MDHEN, CDR2 SYDVKM. Trimming cost V 3 bases and J 11 bases, with 19 bases left between them. This CDR3 is built from 14 residues. The CDR3 DNA sequence: TGTGCCAGCAGTTTCTTGGACCTCCGGGGGGGGGCTTTCTTT. Translation: CASSFLDLRGGAFF.

The chain employs TRBV9 and TRBJ2-2; 10 positions match TRBD1. Trimming at V came to 1 base and at J to 7 bases, leaving 10 bases not matched to a gene. In germline, CDR1 is SGDLS, CDR2 YYNGEE. This CDR3 has 17 residues. Here the CDR3 DNA reads TGTGCCAGCAGCGTAACGGGACAGGGGCGAAGGAGCGGGGAGCTGTTTTTT. It translates to CASSVTGQGRRSGELFF.

The gene calls are TRBV7-9 and TRBJ2-1; possible D gene TRBD2, 7 bases. Germline CDR1 and CDR2: SEHNR and FQNEAQ (reference sequence). This CDR3 has 14 amino acids. V lost 5 bases to trimming and J lost 4 bases, with 12 bases between them. CDR3 amino acids: CASSPRGAYNEQFF. For the CDR3, the DNA is TGTGCCAGCAGCCCCCGGGGGGCTTACAATGAGCAGTTCTTC.

The chain has TRBV6-5 and TRBJ2-5; 7 bases line up with TRBD1. The germline CDR1 and CDR2 sequences are MNHEY and SVGAGI. This CDR3 comprises 13 residues. Trimming took 5 bases from V and 5 from J; bases not matched to a gene: 5. For the CDR3, the DNA is TGTGCCAGCAGTCTACAGGGGACGGAGACCCAGTACTTC. It specifies CASSLQGTETQYF.

The rearrangement uses TRBV7-3 and TRBJ2-3, with D unresolved. CDR3 length: 14 amino acids. The ends were cut back, 3 bases at V and 2 bases at J, with 9 bases in the middle. Germline V lookup: CDR1 SGHTA, CDR2 FQGTGA. This CDR3 reads CASSLRHNTDTQYF. The CDR3 DNA sequence: TGTGCCAGCAGCTTGCGCCACAACACAGATACGCAGTATTTT.

The chain recombines TRBV5-6 with TRBJ1-1; tentatively, D is TRBD1 (6 bases). CDR3 size: 14 residues. V lost 4 bases and J 3 bases, leaving 13 bases between the germline ends. Germline V CDR1 and CDR2: SGHDT, YYEEEE. Here the CDR3 reads CASSTRQGYTEAFF. In nucleotides, the CDR3 is TGTGCCAGCAGCACGCGTCAGGGGTACACTGAAGCTTTCTTT.

The DNA for the CDR3 is TGTGCCAGCACCTATTTAGGACAGACGAACACTGAAGCTTTCTTT. As protein: CASTYLGQTNTEAFF. The genes are TRBV7-2 and TRBJ1-1, with D tentatively TRBD1 (6 bases). The germline V gene has CDR1 SGHTA and CDR2 FQGNSA. V lost 7 bases, J lost 1 base, and 16 bases lay in between. The CDR3 runs 15 residues.

The V call is TRBV6-5, the J call TRBJ2-3; 12 bases line up with TRBD2. Looked up from germline, CDR1 is MNHEY and CDR2 is SVGAGI. Losses at the gene ends were 4 bases for V and 2 bases for J; bases not matched to a gene: 4. This CDR3 has 16 residues. The CDR3 DNA reads as TGTGCCAGCAGTTCGGGACTAGCGGGCTTCACAGATACGCAGTATTTT. Its protein product is CASSSGLAGFTDTQYF.

The chain is built from TRBV7-3 and TRBJ2-6; D gene ambiguous. Deletions cut 2 bases from V and 0 bases from J, with 11 bases between. Germline V gene sequence: CDR1 SGHTA, CDR2 FQGTGA. The CDR3 contains 17 residues. The CDR3 bases are TGTGCCAGCAGCTTAGTCATAGGAAACTCTGGGGCCAACGTCCTGACTTTC. Its protein is CASSLVIGNSGANVLTF.

V is TRBV2 and J is TRBJ2-3, with no clear D. Germline CDR1 is SNHLY and CDR2 is FYNNEI. The CDR3 length is 14 residues. V was trimmed by 8 bases and J by 1 base, leaving 13 bases between them. The chain's CDR3 is CASLKSSGTDTQYF. For the CDR3, the DNA is TGTGCCAGCCTTAAAAGCTCGGGCACAGATACGCAGTATTTT.

The J gene is TRBJ2-1, the V gene TRBV27; D ambiguous. Germline V gives CDR1 MNHEY, CDR2 SMNVEV (reference sequence). The V end was cut by 4 bases, the J end by 0 bases, with 13 bases between. CDR3 length: 16 residues. CDR3 nucleotide sequence: TGTGCCAGCAGTTCGGCCCGCGTAGGCTCCTACAATGAGCAGTTCTTC. Its translation: CASSSARVGSYNEQFF.

The V gene is TRBV11-3, the J gene TRBJ1-4, with 8 nucleotides matching TRBD1. The CDR3 extends over 13 amino acids. V shed 3 bases, J shed 9 bases, and the junction held 3 bases outside the gene matches. The germline V gene encodes CDR1 SGHNT and CDR2 YENEEA. CDR3 nucleotides: TGTGCCAGCAGCTTGGACAGGGACCAAAAACTGTTTTTT. Translation: CASSLDRDQKLFF.

The chain links TRBV11-3 to TRBJ2-7, with D perhaps matching TRBD1 (6 bases). There are 15 residues in the CDR3. The germline gives CDR1 SGHNT, CDR2 YENEEA. Trimming removed 1 base from V and 0 bases from J, with 10 bases in between. The CDR3 bases are TGTGCCAGCAGCTTAGTAGGACAGTTCTCCTACGAGCAGTACTTC. Amino acid sequence: CASSLVGQFSYEQYF.

The V call is TRBV11-2, the J call TRBJ2-1, with TRBD2 matching 9 bases. Germline V gene data show CDR1 as SGHAT and CDR2 as FQNNGV. The CDR3 is 16 amino acids. The junction had 9 bases not matched to a gene; V was cut back by 5 bases and J by 4 bases. CDR3: CASSKLKTSGYNEQFF. The CDR3 DNA reads TGTGCCAGCAGCAAACTTAAGACTAGCGGATACAATGAGCAGTTCTTC.